A selection of T cell receptor beta chains follows, all from one sample in a study of shared clonotypes between healthy human individuals. Libraries were prepared by immunoSEQ multiplex PCR; TCRdb keeps only in-frame clonotypes and omits some of them. The sample has about 2 million clones, about 95% seen once. Sequences were obtained from naive CD8+ T cells sorted from blood. The receptors here all came from a young man in good health. CDR3s include the opening cysteine and the closing phenylalanine or tryptophan. The order of the fields is J gene, V gene, D gene, clone size, CDR3 protein, CDR3 DNA. The D gene is left open where the match is weak. Clone size is not always given. Where it is, it says once, few, many or a class for expanded clones.

TRBJ2-7	TRBV23-1	.	.	CASSQSKGQVGYEQYF	TGCGCCAGCAGTCAATCGAAGGGTCAGGTGGGGTACGAGCAGTACTTC
TRBJ2-1	TRBV25-1	TRBD2	.	CASTGTSGDNEQFF	TGTGCCAGCACCGGGACTAGCGGAGACAATGAGCAGTTCTTC
TRBJ2-7	TRBV7-2	TRBD1	.	CASSLPQGDVWTYEQYF	TGTGCCAGCAGCTTACCACAGGGGGATGTGTGGACCTACGAGCAGTACTTC
TRBJ2-1	TRBV7-9	TRBD2	.	CASSEPLAGIVSEQFF	TGTGCCAGCAGCGAACCACTAGCGGGAATTGTGTCTGAGCAGTTCTTC
TRBJ2-3	TRBV10-2	.	.	CASRLIDTQYF	TGCGCCAGCAGACTGATAGATACGCAGTATTTT
TRBJ2-1	TRBV6-5	TRBD1	.	CASSRQGSHNEQFF	TGTGCCAGCAGTCGACAGGGGTCCCACAATGAGCAGTTCTTC
TRBJ1-1	TRBV29-1	.	.	CSVPRGAEAFF	TGCAGCGTCCCGCGGGGGGCTGAAGCTTTCTTT
TRBJ2-7	TRBV27	TRBD1	.	CASSLWAGGDEQYF	TGTGCCAGCAGTTTATGGGCAGGGGGTGACGAGCAGTACTTC
TRBJ2-7	TRBV27	TRBD2	.	CASSLGLAGGPQQYF	TGTGCCAGCAGTTTGGGACTAGCGGGAGGGCCCCAGCAGTACTTC
TRBJ2-5	TRBV29-1	TRBD1	.	CSVEGVPKTGDQETQYF	TGCAGCGTTGAAGGCGTCCCTAAGACAGGGGACCAAGAGACCCAGTACTTC
TRBJ2-1	TRBV7-9	.	.	CASNSGLLPQFF	TGTGCCAGCAACTCCGGACTTCTTCCGCAGTTCTTC
TRBJ2-7	TRBV4-1	.	.	CASSQVSGGYTYEQYF	TGCGCCAGCAGCCAAGTATCCGGGGGCTATACCTACGAGCAGTACTTC
TRBJ2-7	TRBV28	TRBD2	.	CASSPLAGGGYEQYF	TGTGCCAGCAGTCCCCTAGCGGGGGGGGGCTACGAGCAGTACTTC
TRBJ1-2	TRBV25-1	TRBD1	.	CASSGPGQENGYTF	TGTGCCAGCAGTGGCCCGGGACAGGAGAATGGCTACACCTTC
TRBJ2-5	TRBV6-5	.	.	CASSYSGTGEETQYF	TGTGCCAGCAGTTACTCGGGGACGGGGGAGGAGACCCAGTACTTC
TRBJ2-7	TRBV27	.	.	CASSLQAYPNHEQYF	TGTGCCAGCAGTTTACAGGCATACCCCAACCACGAGCAGTACTTC
TRBJ1-6	TRBV5-1	.	.	CASSLESGYNSPLHF	TGCGCCAGCAGCTTGGAATCAGGGTATAATTCACCCCTCCACTTT
TRBJ2-1	TRBV13	.	.	CASSLRSYNEQFF	TGTGCCAGCAGTCTCCGCTCCTACAATGAGCAGTTCTTC
TRBJ2-5	TRBV5-1	.	once	CASSYDGFVDLQETQYF	TGCGCCAGCAGCTATGATGGCTTTGTGGACCTCCAAGAGACCCAGTACTTC
TRBJ2-5	TRBV2	TRBD2	.	CASILAGLQETQYF	TGTGCCAGCATATTAGCGGGTCTGCAAGAGACCCAGTACTTC
TRBJ1-1	TRBV5-1	TRBD1	once	CASSLNRGNTEAFF	TGCGCCAGCAGCTTAAACAGGGGGAACACTGAAGCTTTCTTT
TRBJ2-7	TRBV5-1	.	.	CASSLAPDSPYEQYF	TGCGCCAGCAGCTTGGCCCCCGACAGTCCCTACGAGCAGTACTTC
TRBJ2-7	TRBV15	TRBD1	.	CATSRDLGTVGFEQYF	TGTGCCACCAGCAGAGACCTGGGGACAGTGGGGTTTGAGCAGTACTTC
TRBJ2-7	TRBV28	TRBD2	.	CASSFTGGTNEYEQYF	TGTGCCAGCAGTTTTACCGGGGGGACTAACGAATACGAGCAGTACTTC
TRBJ1-6	TRBV4-3	.	.	CASSQEGTLYNSPLHF	TGCGCCAGCAGCCAAGAAGGGACCCTGTATAATTCACCCCTCCACTTT
TRBJ1-1	TRBV29-1	.	.	CSVMDRGGYTEAFF	TGCAGCGTTATGGACAGAGGGGGTTACACTGAAGCTTTCTTT
TRBJ1-1	TRBV5-6	.	.	CASSSGGTTEAFF	TGTGCCAGCAGCTCAGGAGGGACCACTGAAGCTTTCTTT
TRBJ2-1	TRBV4-2	TRBD2	.	CASSPGLAGPEQFF	TGTGCCAGCAGCCCCGGACTAGCGGGCCCTGAGCAGTTCTTC
TRBJ2-7	TRBV19	.	.	CASSPGRGAYEQYF	TGTGCCAGTAGCCCGGGGAGAGGGGCCTACGAGCAGTACTTC
TRBJ2-5	TRBV7-9	TRBD2	.	CASSLSGTGGARETQYF	TGTGCCAGCAGCTTAAGCGGTACCGGGGGGGCCCGGGAGACCCAGTACTTC
TRBJ1-5	TRBV27	.	.	CASSTLTGASQPQHF	TGTGCCAGCAGTACCTTGACAGGCGCGAGTCAGCCCCAGCATTTT